This is a list of T cell receptor beta chains from one sample in a study of blood T cell repertoires in COVID-19. TCRdb's copy holds only in-frame clones and misses some; the assay was immunoSEQ multiplex PCR. The data contain roughly 250,000 clones, 65% to 85% of them seen just once; the ten biggest clones take up roughly 8.7%. Input material: peripheral blood. The origin of the receptors is a middle-aged man with active or convalescent COVID-19. Each CDR3 is given with its conserved first and last residue. Each record gives: clone size, V gene, D gene, J gene, CDR3 protein, CDR3 DNA. D genes are given only for firm matches. Clone size is not always given. Where it is, it says once, few, many or a class for expanded clones.

size: -; V: TRBV2; D: -; J: TRBJ2-1; CDR3: CASSGAGYNEQFF; DNA: TGTGCCAGCAGTGGGGCTGGGTACAATGAGCAGTTCTTC
size: -; V: TRBV7-9; D: -; J: TRBJ1-1; CDR3: CASSFQAMNTEAFF; DNA: TGTGCCAGCAGCTTCCAGGCCATGAACACTGAAGCTTTCTTT
size: -; V: TRBV12-3/TRBV12-4; D: -; J: TRBJ1-1; CDR3: CASSLISTEAFF; DNA: TGTGCCAGCAGTTTGATCAGCACTGAAGCTTTCTTT
size: -; V: TRBV2; D: -; J: TRBJ2-7; CDR3: CASSAENFGAYEQYF; DNA: TGTGCCAGCAGTGCCGAGAACTTCGGGGCCTACGAGCAGTACTTC
size: -; V: TRBV30; D: -; J: TRBJ1-3; CDR3: CAWSRWLSGNTIYF; DNA: TGTGCCTGGAGTAGATGGCTCTCTGGAAACACCATATATTTT
size: once; V: TRBV7-2; D: -; J: TRBJ1-1; CDR3: CASSLALIWANTEAFF; DNA: TGTGCCAGCAGCTTAGCGCTGATATGGGCGAACACTGAAGCTTTCTTT
size: -; V: TRBV9; D: TRBD2; J: TRBJ2-7; CDR3: CASSVGPPSGRAQYEQYF; DNA: TGTGCCAGCAGCGTAGGTCCCCCAAGCGGGAGGGCACAATACGAGCAGTACTTC
size: few; V: TRBV7-9; D: -; J: TRBJ1-2; CDR3: CASSLPRTALGGYGYTF; DNA: TGTGCCAGCAGCCTACCTAGGACAGCCCTAGGGGGCTATGGCTACACCTTC
size: once; V: TRBV6-5; D: -; J: TRBJ1-2; CDR3: CATFSNYGYTF; DNA: TGTGCCACGTTCAGTAACTATGGCTACACCTTC
size: -; V: TRBV7-9; D: -; J: TRBJ1-4; CDR3: CASSSDRGGEKLFF; DNA: TGTGCCAGCAGCTCGGACCGAGGGGGTGAAAAACTGTTTTTT
size: -; V: TRBV19; D: TRBD1; J: TRBJ1-2; CDR3: CASSAMGQGSYGYTF; DNA: TGTGCCAGTAGTGCTATGGGACAGGGAAGCTATGGCTACACCTTC
size: once; V: TRBV6-5; D: -; J: TRBJ1-5; CDR3: CASSYSRGRHQPQHF; DNA: TGTGCCAGCAGTTACTCCAGGGGTAGGCATCAGCCCCAGCATTTT
size: -; V: TRBV5-4; D: -; J: TRBJ1-1; CDR3: CASSLVLNTEAFF; DNA: TGTGCCAGCAGCTTGGTTCTTAACACTGAAGCTTTCTTT
size: -; V: TRBV29-1; D: TRBD1; J: TRBJ2-7; CDR3: CSVWDRGGSEQYF; DNA: TGCAGCGTTTGGGACAGGGGGGGCTCCGAGCAGTACTTC
size: -; V: TRBV4-2; D: -; J: TRBJ2-1; CDR3: CASSQDLARSSYNEQFF; DNA: TGTGCCAGCAGCCAAGACCTAGCGCGGAGCTCCTACAATGAGCAGTTCTTC
size: -; V: TRBV6-5; D: -; J: TRBJ1-2; CDR3: CASKMGGEPYGYTF; DNA: TGTGCCAGCAAGATGGGGGGGGAACCCTATGGCTACACCTTC
size: -; V: TRBV4-2; D: -; J: TRBJ1-4; CDR3: CASSHTTTNEKLFF; DNA: TGTGCCAGCAGCCACACTACTACTAATGAAAAACTGTTTTTT
size: -; V: TRBV18; D: TRBD1; J: TRBJ1-1; CDR3: CASSPPSAPRGPGNTEAFF; DNA: TGTGCCAGCTCACCACCGAGCGCACCCAGGGGGCCGGGGAACACTGAAGCTTTCTTT
size: -; V: TRBV7-9; D: -; J: TRBJ1-2; CDR3: CASSYQGFGFYYGYTF; DNA: TGTGCCAGCAGCTATCAGGGTTTCGGATTTTACTATGGCTACACCTTC
size: few; V: TRBV5-8; D: TRBD1; J: TRBJ1-1; CDR3: CASSLADRVINTEAFF; DNA: TGTGCCAGCAGCTTGGCGGACAGGGTTATTAACACTGAAGCTTTCTTT
size: -; V: TRBV5-1; D: TRBD2; J: TRBJ2-2; CDR3: CASSLEYPAGGHDGELFF; DNA: TGCGCCAGCAGCTTGGAATACCCAGCGGGAGGGCATGACGGGGAGCTGTTTTTT
size: -; V: TRBV11-3; D: -; J: TRBJ1-1; CDR3: CASSLVGRLTEAFF; DNA: TGTGCCAGCAGCTTAGTTGGCAGGTTAACTGAAGCTTTCTTT
size: -; V: TRBV6-6; D: TRBD1; J: TRBJ2-7; CDR3: CASRPGQTYEQYF; DNA: TGTGCCAGCAGACCGGGACAGACCTACGAGCAGTACTTC
size: -; V: TRBV2; D: -; J: TRBJ1-1; CDR3: CASSPSGVEAAFF; DNA: TGTGCCAGCAGCCCTTCGGGAGTAGAGGCCGCTTTCTTT
size: -; V: TRBV11-2; D: -; J: TRBJ1-1; CDR3: CASSLDRQGMNTEAFF; DNA: TGTGCCAGCAGCTTAGATCGGCAGGGTATGAACACTGAAGCTTTCTTT
size: -; V: TRBV30; D: -; J: TRBJ1-3; CDR3: CAWSEISASGNTIYF; DNA: TGTGCCTGGAGTGAGATCAGTGCCTCTGGAAACACCATATATTTT
size: once; V: TRBV19; D: -; J: TRBJ2-7; CDR3: CASSIEEFYEQYF; DNA: TGTGCCAGTAGTATTGAGGAATTCTACGAGCAGTACTTC
size: -; V: TRBV11-3; D: TRBD2; J: TRBJ2-3; CDR3: CASSPRLAGATDTQYF; DNA: TGTGCCAGCAGCCCCAGACTAGCGGGGGCTACAGATACGCAGTATTTT
size: once; V: TRBV3-1/TRBV3-2; D: TRBD2; J: TRBJ2-3; CDR3: CASSQDLSGGASDTQYF; DNA: TGTGCCAGCAGCCAAGATCTTAGCGGGGGGGCCTCAGATACGCAGTATTTT
size: once; V: TRBV5-1; D: -; J: TRBJ1-1; CDR3: CASSLAPENTEAFF; DNA: TGCGCCAGCAGCTTGGCCCCAGAGAACACTGAAGCTTTCTTT
size: -; V: TRBV7-2; D: TRBD2; J: TRBJ2-7; CDR3: CASSPRGLAEQYF; DNA: TGTGCCAGCAGCCCACGCGGACTAGCAGAGCAGTACTTC
size: once; V: TRBV9; D: TRBD2; J: TRBJ2-5; CDR3: CASSGGGETQYF; DNA: TGTGCCAGCAGCGGGGGAGGGGAGACCCAGTACTTC
size: -; V: TRBV9; D: -; J: TRBJ2-5; CDR3: CASSPAPGFGETQYF; DNA: TGTGCCAGCAGCCCCGCGCCGGGTTTTGGAGAGACCCAGTACTTC
size: -; V: TRBV11-3; D: TRBD2; J: TRBJ2-3; CDR3: CASSLDSVGSGSTDTQYF; DNA: TGTGCCAGCAGCTTAGATTCGGTCGGTAGCGGGAGCACAGATACGCAGTATTTT
size: -; V: TRBV18; D: TRBD2; J: TRBJ2-1; CDR3: CASSPTRLARYNEQFF; DNA: TGTGCCAGCTCACCGACCAGACTAGCGCGCTACAATGAGCAGTTCTTC
size: -; V: TRBV10-3; D: TRBD1; J: TRBJ1-1; CDR3: CAITRGQGNTEAFF; DNA: TGTGCCATCACCCGAGGACAGGGGAACACTGAAGCTTTCTTT
size: -; V: TRBV10-3; D: TRBD1; J: TRBJ1-2; CDR3: CAISDAGTGGNGYTF; DNA: TGTGCCATCAGTGACGCAGGGACAGGGGGCAATGGCTACACCTTC
size: -; V: TRBV10-2; D: TRBD1; J: TRBJ2-7; CDR3: CASRKGQGSEQYF; DNA: TGCGCCAGCAGGAAGGGACAGGGTAGCGAGCAGTACTTC
size: -; V: TRBV9; D: TRBD2; J: TRBJ2-1; CDR3: CASSFSGLAGNNEQFF; DNA: TGTGCCAGCAGCTTCTCCGGACTAGCGGGAAACAATGAGCAGTTCTTC
size: -; V: TRBV6-5; D: TRBD1; J: TRBJ1-3; CDR3: CASSRDRGRNTIYF; DNA: TGTGCCAGCAGCCGGGACAGGGGACGAAACACCATATATTTT
size: -; V: TRBV6-5; D: -; J: TRBJ2-7; CDR3: CASRPGHLYEQYF; DNA: TGTGCCAGCAGGCCGGGACACCTATACGAGCAGTACTTC
size: -; V: TRBV28; D: TRBD1; J: TRBJ2-2; CDR3: CASRPGTGQGGELFF; DNA: TGTGCCAGCAGACCCGGGACAGGGCAAGGCGGGGAGCTGTTTTTT
size: once; V: TRBV7-8; D: -; J: TRBJ1-2; CDR3: CASSRGSGFDYTF; DNA: TGTGCCAGCAGCCGAGGGTCCGGGTTCGACTACACCTTC
size: -; V: TRBV9; D: -; J: TRBJ2-3; CDR3: CASSAGQSLKDTQYF; DNA: TGTGCCAGCAGCGCCGGACAGTCCCTTAAGGATACGCAGTATTTT
size: -; V: TRBV5-1; D: -; J: TRBJ2-5; CDR3: CASSLAGTQETQYF; DNA: TGCGCCAGCAGCTTGGCGGGGACACAAGAGACCCAGTACTTC
size: -; V: TRBV7-9; D: TRBD1; J: TRBJ2-7; CDR3: CASSPAGTGFNEQYF; DNA: TGTGCCAGCAGCCCCGCCGGGACAGGGTTTAACGAGCAGTACTTC
size: -; V: TRBV12-1; D: -; J: TRBJ2-7; CDR3: CASSPRAGIYEQYF; DNA: TGTGCCAGCAGCCCGCGAGCGGGAATCTACGAGCAGTACTTC
size: -; V: TRBV24-1; D: -; J: TRBJ2-7; CDR3: CATSDDSSYEQYF; DNA: TGTGCCACCAGTGACGACAGCTCCTACGAGCAGTACTTC
size: -; V: TRBV7-9; D: TRBD2; J: TRBJ2-1; CDR3: CASSLAPGLAGVPFHEQFF; DNA: TGTGCCAGCAGCTTAGCCCCGGGACTAGCGGGAGTCCCGTTCCATGAGCAGTTCTTC
size: -; V: TRBV4-1; D: -; J: TRBJ2-7; CDR3: CASSQVWGSGAYEQYF; DNA: TGCGCCAGCAGCCAAGTTTGGGGGTCGGGGGCCTACGAGCAGTACTTC
size: -; V: TRBV7-2; D: -; J: TRBJ2-5; CDR3: CASARETQYF; DNA: TGTGCCAGCGCTCGGGAGACCCAGTACTTC
size: -; V: TRBV4-1; D: -; J: TRBJ1-3; CDR3: CASSQDWRPPGGNTIYF; DNA: TGCGCCAGCAGCCAAGATTGGAGACCTCCGGGAGGAAACACCATATATTTT
size: -; V: TRBV19; D: TRBD1; J: TRBJ2-5; CDR3: CASDRGQGRWRETQYF; DNA: TGTGCCAGCGACAGGGGACAGGGAAGGTGGAGGGAGACCCAGTACTTC
size: -; V: TRBV14; D: -; J: TRBJ1-2; CDR3: CASSQQGGGYTF; DNA: TGTGCCAGCAGCCAACAAGGGGGTGGCTACACCTTC
size: -; V: TRBV7-8; D: -; J: TRBJ1-2; CDR3: CASSLDPAGFNYGYTF; DNA: TGTGCCAGCAGCTTAGATCCCGCAGGCTTCAACTATGGCTACACCTTC
size: -; V: TRBV11-3; D: -; J: TRBJ1-2; CDR3: CASSYDSYGYTF; DNA: TGTGCCAGCAGCTACGATAGTTATGGCTACACCTTC
size: -; V: TRBV4-1; D: -; J: TRBJ1-2; CDR3: CASSQEWGGPTNYGYTF; DNA: TGCGCCAGCAGCCAAGAGTGGGGGGGGCCTACTAACTATGGCTACACCTTC
size: -; V: TRBV24-1; D: TRBD1; J: TRBJ1-2; CDR3: CATSERGQARYTF; DNA: TGTGCCACCAGTGAACGCGGACAGGCTCGCTACACCTTC
size: -; V: TRBV7-9; D: -; J: TRBJ1-2; CDR3: CASSLGAQYGYTF; DNA: TGTGCCAGCAGCTTAGGGGCACAGTATGGCTACACCTTC